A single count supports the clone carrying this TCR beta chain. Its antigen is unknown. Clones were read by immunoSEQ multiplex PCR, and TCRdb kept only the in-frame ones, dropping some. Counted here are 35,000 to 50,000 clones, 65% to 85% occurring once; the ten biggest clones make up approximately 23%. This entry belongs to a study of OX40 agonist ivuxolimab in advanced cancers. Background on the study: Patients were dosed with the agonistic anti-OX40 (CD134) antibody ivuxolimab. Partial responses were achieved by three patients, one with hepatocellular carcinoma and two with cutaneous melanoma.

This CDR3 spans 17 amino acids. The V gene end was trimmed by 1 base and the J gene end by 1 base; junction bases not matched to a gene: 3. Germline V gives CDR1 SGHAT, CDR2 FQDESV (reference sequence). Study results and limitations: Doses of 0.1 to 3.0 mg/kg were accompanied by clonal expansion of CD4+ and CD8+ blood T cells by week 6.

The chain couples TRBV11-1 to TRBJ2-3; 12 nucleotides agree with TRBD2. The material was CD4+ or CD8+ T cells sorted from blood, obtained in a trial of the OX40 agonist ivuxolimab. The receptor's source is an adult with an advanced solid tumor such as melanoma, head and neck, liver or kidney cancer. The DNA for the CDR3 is TGTGCCAGCAGCTTAGGGACTAGCGGGGCGCGCACAGATACGCAGTATTTT. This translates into CASSLGTSGARTDTQYF.